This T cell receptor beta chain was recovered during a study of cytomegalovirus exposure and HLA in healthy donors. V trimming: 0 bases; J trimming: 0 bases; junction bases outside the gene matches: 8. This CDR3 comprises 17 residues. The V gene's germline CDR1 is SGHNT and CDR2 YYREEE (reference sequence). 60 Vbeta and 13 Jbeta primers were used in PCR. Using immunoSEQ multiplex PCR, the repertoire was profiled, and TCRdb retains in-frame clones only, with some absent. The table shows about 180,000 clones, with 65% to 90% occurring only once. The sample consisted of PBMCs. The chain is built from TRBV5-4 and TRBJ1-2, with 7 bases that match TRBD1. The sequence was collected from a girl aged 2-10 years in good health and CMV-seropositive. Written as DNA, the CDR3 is TGTGCCAGCAGCTTGGCCGGGACAGCGCTCCCTAACTATGGCTACACCTTC. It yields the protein CASSLAGTALPNYGYTF.